This T cell receptor (beta chain) was found in a study of T cells and Merkel cell carcinoma outcomes. Measured with immunoSEQ multiplex PCR; TCRdb has only the in-frame clones, and not every one. The data hold 800 to 1,200 clones, with more than 85% observed a single time. The sequenced material came from tumor tissue from Merkel cell carcinoma. The source of these receptors is a human donor with Merkel cell carcinoma.

The chain employs TRBV6-1 and TRBJ1-4; no clear D. The CDR3 totals 15 residues. V lost 7 bases, J lost 0 bases, and 12 bases lay in between. Germline CDR1 is MNHNS and CDR2 is SASEGT. CDR3 amino acids: CASNPRDATNEKLFF. The CDR3 nucleotides read TGTGCCAGCAATCCGAGGGATGCAACTAATGAAAAACTGTTTTTT.